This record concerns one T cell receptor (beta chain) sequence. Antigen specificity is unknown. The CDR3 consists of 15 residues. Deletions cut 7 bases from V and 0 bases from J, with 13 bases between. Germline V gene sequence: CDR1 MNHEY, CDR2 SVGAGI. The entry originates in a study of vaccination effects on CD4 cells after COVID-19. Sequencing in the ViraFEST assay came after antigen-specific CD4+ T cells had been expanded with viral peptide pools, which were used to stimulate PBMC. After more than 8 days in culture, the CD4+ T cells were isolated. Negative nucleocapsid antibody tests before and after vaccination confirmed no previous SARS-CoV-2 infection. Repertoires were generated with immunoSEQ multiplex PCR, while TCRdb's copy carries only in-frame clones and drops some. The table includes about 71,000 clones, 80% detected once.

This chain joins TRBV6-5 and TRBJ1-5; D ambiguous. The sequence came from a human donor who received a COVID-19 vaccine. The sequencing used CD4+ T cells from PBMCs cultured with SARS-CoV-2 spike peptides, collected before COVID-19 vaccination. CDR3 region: CASKAGEYSNQPQHF. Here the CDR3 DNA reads TGTGCCAGCAAGGCCGGGGAATATAGCAATCAGCCCCAGCATTTT.